These T cell receptor beta chains were read from a single sample in a study of metastatic and nonmetastatic thyroid tumors. TCRdb re-called clones via MiXCR from the PCR reads. The sample includes 89,000 or so clones, 8.6% of them seen just once. Sequenced material: blood. The receptors stem from a female donor with papillary thyroid cancer or a benign thyroid nodule (not recorded which). Some clones in this sample may be carry-over from other donors' samples. Both conserved end residues are part of each CDR3. D genes are given only for firm matches. Where a row states a size, it is once, few, many or the class of an expanded clone; other rows omit it.

clone_size: NA
j_call: TRBJ2-7
d_call: TRBD2
v_call: TRBV5-4
cdr3_aa: CASSLKGLAGGPLDPIFYEQYF
cdr3_nt: TGTGCCAGCAGCTTGAAAGGACTAGCGGGGGGACCCCTCGATCCCATCTTCTACGAGCAGTACTTC

clone_size: many
j_call: TRBJ2-6
d_call: NA
v_call: TRBV12-3/TRBV12-4
cdr3_aa: CASSLEGTGANVLTF
cdr3_nt: TGTGCCAGCAGTTTAGAAGGGACCGGGGCCAACGTCCTGACTTTC

clone_size: many
j_call: TRBJ2-5
d_call: NA
v_call: TRBV6-2/TRBV6-3
cdr3_aa: CASNGLQETQYF
cdr3_nt: TGTGCCAGCAATGGGCTCCAAGAGACCCAGTACTTC

clone_size: many
j_call: TRBJ1-1
d_call: NA
v_call: TRBV6-1
cdr3_aa: CASSYAATEAFF
cdr3_nt: TGTGCCAGCAGCTACGCAGCGACTGAAGCTTTCTTT

clone_size: many
j_call: TRBJ1-6
d_call: NA
v_call: TRBV6-6
cdr3_aa: CASSYSSAGSSSPLHF
cdr3_nt: TGTGCCAGCAGTTACTCTTCGGCAGGAAGCAGTTCACCCCTCCACTTT

clone_size: many
j_call: TRBJ1-1
d_call: NA
v_call: TRBV5-6
cdr3_aa: CASSPTSGWGINTEAFF
cdr3_nt: TGTGCCAGCAGCCCAACTAGCGGGTGGGGGATAAACACTGAAGCTTTCTTT

clone_size: many
j_call: TRBJ2-5
d_call: NA
v_call: TRBV14
cdr3_aa: CASSPGPATKTQYF
cdr3_nt: TGTGCCAGCAGCCCGGGGCCGGCGACGAAGACCCAGTACTTC

clone_size: many
j_call: TRBJ2-1
d_call: NA
v_call: TRBV7-3
cdr3_aa: CASSLTGAGAGNEQFF
cdr3_nt: TGTGCCAGCAGCTTAACCGGGGCGGGGGCCGGAAATGAGCAGTTCTTC

clone_size: few
j_call: TRBJ1-2
d_call: NA
v_call: TRBV20-1
cdr3_aa: CSAREVRGRGYTF
cdr3_nt: TGCAGTGCTAGAGAGGTGAGGGGGAGAGGCTACACCTTC

clone_size: NA
j_call: TRBJ1-1
d_call: NA
v_call: TRBV20-1
cdr3_aa: CSATGNTEAFF
cdr3_nt: TGCAGTGCTACAGGGAACACTGAAGCTTTCTTT

clone_size: many
j_call: TRBJ1-1
d_call: NA
v_call: TRBV5-1
cdr3_aa: CASSLGHGNTEAFF
cdr3_nt: TGCGCCAGCAGCTTGGGCCATGGGAACACTGAAGCTTTCTTT

clone_size: many
j_call: TRBJ2-3
d_call: TRBD2
v_call: TRBV3-1
cdr3_aa: CASSPSGSGAGTDTQYF
cdr3_nt: TGTGCCAGCAGCCCCAGCGGGAGCGGGGCGGGCACAGATACGCAGTATTTT

clone_size: NA
j_call: TRBJ1-5
d_call: NA
v_call: TRBV30
cdr3_aa: CAWSGGNNQPQHF
cdr3_nt: TGTGCCTGGAGTGGGGGGAACAATCAGCCCCAGCATTTT

clone_size: few
j_call: TRBJ2-7
d_call: NA
v_call: TRBV25-1
cdr3_aa: CASISGGGYEQYF
cdr3_nt: TGTGCCAGCATTTCTGGGGGCGGGTACGAGCAGTACTTC

clone_size: NA
j_call: TRBJ2-3
d_call: NA
v_call: TRBV5-1
cdr3_aa: CASSPTSVTDTQYF
cdr3_nt: TGCGCCAGCAGCCCCACCAGCGTTACAGATACGCAGTATTTT

clone_size: NA
j_call: TRBJ2-3
d_call: NA
v_call: TRBV30
cdr3_aa: CAWSRADTQYF
cdr3_nt: TGTGCCTGGAGCCGGGCAGATACGCAGTATTTT

clone_size: NA
j_call: TRBJ2-5
d_call: NA
v_call: TRBV14
cdr3_aa: CASSQGLGWETQYF
cdr3_nt: TGTGCCAGCAGCCAAGGACTAGGCTGGGAGACCCAGTACTTC

clone_size: many
j_call: TRBJ1-5
d_call: NA
v_call: TRBV2
cdr3_aa: CASSGAEEQPQHF
cdr3_nt: TGTGCCAGCAGTGGTGCAGAAGAGCAGCCCCAGCATTTT

clone_size: NA
j_call: TRBJ1-2
d_call: NA
v_call: TRBV29-1
cdr3_aa: CSAQGSGGYTF
cdr3_nt: TGCAGCGCGCAAGGGAGCGGTGGCTACACCTTC

clone_size: many
j_call: TRBJ1-2
d_call: TRBD1
v_call: TRBV12-5
cdr3_aa: CASGLGGTGGRHYPDGYTF
cdr3_nt: TGTGCTAGTGGTTTGGGAGGGACAGGGGGTAGGCACTATCCGGATGGCTACACCTTC

clone_size: many
j_call: TRBJ1-6
d_call: NA
v_call: TRBV3-1
cdr3_aa: CASSQGWGANSPLHF
cdr3_nt: TGTGCCAGCAGCCAAGGCTGGGGCGCGAATTCACCCCTCCACTTT

clone_size: many
j_call: TRBJ1-5
d_call: TRBD1
v_call: TRBV6-1
cdr3_aa: CASSADRTGPQHF
cdr3_nt: TGTGCCAGCAGTGCAGACAGGACAGGTCCCCAGCATTTT

clone_size: many
j_call: TRBJ1-4
d_call: NA
v_call: TRBV15
cdr3_aa: CATSRDWGNNEKLFF
cdr3_nt: TGTGCCACCAGCAGAGATTGGGGCAATAATGAAAAACTGTTTTTT

clone_size: few
j_call: TRBJ2-7
d_call: NA
v_call: TRBV4-1
cdr3_aa: CASSRMARDEQYF
cdr3_nt: TGCGCCAGCAGCCGCATGGCTCGAGACGAGCAGTACTTC